The 10 T cell receptor beta chains below all came from one sample that was sequenced in a study of blood T cells in healthy people across ages. A second roughly 6 to 12 cycle PCR used barcoded and J-beta primers. TCRdb re-derived calls from the 5' RACE reads in MiXCR, one entry per CDR3 protein. The sample includes roughly 790,000 distinct CDR3 sequences, 43% seen only once; the top ten take 20% to 25%. The sequencing input was blood. These receptors all stem from a woman aged 55-75 years in good health.

This chain uses TRBV20-1 with TRBJ1-1; possibly TRBD1 for D (6 bases). Trimming shortened V by 0 bases and J by 5 bases, and 19 bases separated the two germline ends. The V gene's germline CDR1 is DFQATT and CDR2 SNEGSKA (reference sequence). The length of the CDR3 is 16 residues. The CDR3 region is CSARDRPRGGWTEAFF. CDR3 DNA sequence: TGCAGTGCTAGAGATCGCCCTCGAGGGGGGTGGACTGAAGCTTTCTTT.

V gene TRBV6-1 combines with J gene TRBJ2-7, with D possibly matching TRBD2 (7 bases). The CDR3 is made up of 13 amino acids. Germline V CDR1 and CDR2: MNHNS, SASEGT. Trimming removed 7 bases at V and 5 bases at J, with 15 bases between. As DNA, the CDR3 is TGTGCCAGCATTGGGGGGGCTAAGGACGAGCAGTACTTC. The encoded protein is CASIGGAKDEQYF.

The chain recombines TRBV20-1 with TRBJ2-7, with D perhaps given as TRBD1 or TRBD2 (5 bases each). Looked up from germline, CDR1 is DFQATT and CDR2 is SNEGSKA (reference sequence). V was shortened by 5 bases and J by 0 bases, with 17 bases between the two germline ends. The CDR3 has 15 amino acids. The CDR3 spells CSAWGEGSDSYEQYF. CDR3 nucleotides: TGCAGTGCTTGGGGAGAGGGGTCGGACTCCTACGAGCAGTACTTC.

The chain uses TRBV7-9 and TRBJ1-4; a possible D gene is TRBD1 (6 bases). The CDR3 loop spans 16 amino acids. The germline gives CDR1 SEHNR, CDR2 FQNEAQ (reference sequence). Trimming removed 1 base at V and 5 bases at J, with 14 bases between. CDR3 loop: CASSLGQRQENEKLFF. CDR3 nucleotide sequence: TGTGCCAGCAGCTTAGGCCAGCGACAGGAAAATGAAAAACTGTTTTTT.

The table lists this clonotype with many counts. V is TRBV7-9 and J is TRBJ2-3, with a possible D match to TRBD2 (6 bases). The germline gives CDR1 SEHNR, CDR2 FQNEAQ (reference sequence). V lost 3 bases and J lost 6, with 13 bases in between. This CDR3 is built from 14 residues. Here the CDR3 DNA reads TGTGCCAGCAGCTTGAGGCGGGACGGGGATACGCAGTATTTT. Translated: CASSLRRDGDTQYF.

This clonotype occurred once. The chain has TRBV5-1 and TRBJ2-5; D gene uncertain. Between the trimmed V and J ends, which lost 4 bases and 5 bases, there was a span of 9 bases. The V gene's germline CDR1 is SGHRS and CDR2 YFSETQ. The CDR3 contains 12 residues. The CDR3 here is CASSQESETQYF. For the CDR3, the DNA is TGCGCCAGCAGCCAAGAATCGGAGACCCAGTACTTC.

The chain is built from TRBV2 and TRBJ2-1; 10 bases match TRBD2. With 7 bases clipped from V and 1 base from J, the junction kept 7 bases outside the gene matches. Germline V gene sequence: CDR1 SNHLY, CDR2 FYNNEI. The CDR3 sequence is 16 residues long. The CDR3 DNA reads TGTGCCAGCACCCTGGGACTAGCGTCATCCTACAATGAGCAGTTCTTC. Translating it yields CASTLGLASSYNEQFF.

The rearrangement joins TRBV5-1 to TRBJ2-7; TRBD2 is a possible D gene (6 bases). Germline-derived CDR1 and CDR2 are SGHRS and YFSETQ. This CDR3 region has 14 residues. V was trimmed by 0 bases and J by 4 bases, leaving 11 bases between them. CDR3 region: CASSLDQEGYEQYF. DNA of the CDR3: TGCGCCAGCAGCTTGGACCAGGAGGGGTACGAGCAGTACTTC.

In regard to this clonotype: This may come from a read error, since a much larger clone is one base off. V gene TRBV24-1 combines with J gene TRBJ2-1; 7 nucleotides line up with TRBD1. V trimming: 5 bases; J trimming: 6 bases; junction bases outside the gene matches: 9. This CDR3 has 15 residues. Germline V lookup: CDR1 KGHDR, CDR2 SFDVKD. CDR3 sequence reads: CATSASGQIGNEQFF. The CDR3 DNA follows: TGTGCCACCAGTGCCTCGGGACAGATAGGCAATGAGCAGTTCTTC.

The chain combines TRBV20-1 with TRBJ2-3; D remains unclear. Germline CDR1 and CDR2: DFQATT and SNEGSKA (reference sequence). Trimming pared 1 base from V and 2 bases from J, leaving 10 bases between. The CDR3 is 14 amino acids. In DNA, the CDR3 is TGCAGTGCTAGAGTAGTCCCAATCACAGATACGCAGTATTTT. It is translated as CSARVVPITDTQYF.